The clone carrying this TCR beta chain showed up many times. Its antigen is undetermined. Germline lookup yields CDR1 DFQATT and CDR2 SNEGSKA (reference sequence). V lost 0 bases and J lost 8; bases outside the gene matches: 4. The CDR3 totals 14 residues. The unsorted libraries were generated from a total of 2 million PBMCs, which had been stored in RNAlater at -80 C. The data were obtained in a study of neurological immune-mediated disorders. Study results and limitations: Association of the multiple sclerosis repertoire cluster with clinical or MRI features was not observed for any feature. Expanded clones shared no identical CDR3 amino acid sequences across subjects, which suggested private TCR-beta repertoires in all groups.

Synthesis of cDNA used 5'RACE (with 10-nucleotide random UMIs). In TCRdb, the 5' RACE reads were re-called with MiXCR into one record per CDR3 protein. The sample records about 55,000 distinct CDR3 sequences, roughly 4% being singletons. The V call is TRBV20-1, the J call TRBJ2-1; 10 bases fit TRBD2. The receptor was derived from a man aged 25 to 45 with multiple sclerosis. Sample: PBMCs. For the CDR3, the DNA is TGCAGTGCTAGAGATCCTAGCGGGAGCGATGAGCAGTTCTTC. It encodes CSARDPSGSDEQFF.